This T cell receptor (beta chain) stems from a study of blood T cell repertoires in COVID-19. Across the study: T cells, B-cell-depleted T cells, or PBMCs provided the cDNA or gDNA that served as material.

This CDR3 has 13 residues. Germline assignment: CDR1 LNHNV and CDR2 YYDKDF (reference sequence). Cohorts were based on clinical histories the participants reported. Per the study methods: Amplifying reference gene primers gave estimates of nucleated cell counts. Sequencing was performed with immunoSEQ multiplex PCR; in TCRdb, only in-frame clones are kept and a portion is missing. The V and J calls and clone size come from that table; D and trimming were worked out from the DNA. The sample has approximately 170,000 clones, 70% to 90% seen once. Comments on this clone: Mismatch with germline at one junction end may stem from a read error. This sample also contains other DNA sequences that code for the same CDR3.

This TCR derives from a woman between 18 and 29 years old who had recovered from COVID-19. The chain recombines TRBV15 with TRBJ2-7, with 7 bases fitting TRBD2. Material for sequencing was PBMCs or T cells enriched from blood (not recorded which). CDR3 sequence (DNA): TGTGCCACCAGCAGAGTAGGGGACTACGAGCAATACTTC. It codes for CATSRVGDYEQYF.